This T cell receptor beta chain was recorded in a study of blood T cell repertoires in COVID-19. Study-wide context: COVID-19 samples from acute and convalescent phases originated in the United States, Italy and Spain.

Participant reports of clinical history set cohort assignment. Donors of Cohort 3 who recovered were those that had two negative PCRs, clearance, or symptom resolution. Germline values: CDR1 MGHDK, CDR2 SYGVNS. The CDR3 sequence is 14 residues long. Trimming stripped 6 bases from V and 2 bases from J, with 11 bases between. As originally analysed: Amplification of reference gene primers provided the estimated nucleated cell counts. Clones were read by immunoSEQ multiplex PCR, and TCRdb kept only the in-frame ones, dropping some. V and J calls and clone size are copied from that table; D and trimming were computed from the DNA. Altogether about 190,000 clones are present, roughly 83% being singletons, with the ten largest covering roughly 3%.

What was sequenced was PBMCs or T cells enriched from blood (not recorded which). The J gene is TRBJ2-4, the V gene TRBV25-1; D not resolved. The sequence came from a young woman who had recovered from COVID-19. CDR3 region: CASSPGGPKNIQYF. The CDR3 region has the DNA TGTGCCAGCAGCCCAGGTGGGCCCAAAAACATTCAGTACTTC.